This entry lists 26 T cell receptor beta chains sequenced from one sample in a study of regulatory T cells in long-lasting Graves disease. The time point: newly diagnosed GD, antithyroid drugs for less than 3 months. Making the TCR library involved RNA that had been extracted from PBMCs. Building the TCR beta libraries relied on iRepertoire HTBI primers, and CDR3 regions underwent Arm-PCR. TCRdb independently ran MiXCR on the multiplex PCR reads; one entry per CDR3 protein. The data show hundreds of thousands of distinct CDR3 sequences, around 15% seen once. The same data also contributed to another study, on T cells in Graves' hyperthyroidism and ophthalmopathy.

The sequencing here drew on peripheral blood mononuclear cells (PBMCs), taken at new diagnosis, from a patient treated with antithyroid drugs. The receptors derive from a man aged 35 to 55 with Graves disease.

The chain carries TRBV2 and TRBJ1-5, with 11 bases identical to TRBD1. J lost 7 bases, V lost 8 bases, and 4 bases had no gene match. Germline CDR1 reads SNHLY; CDR2 reads FYNNEI. This CDR3 comprises 13 residues. The CDR3 DNA reads as TGTGCCAGCGGGGGGACAGGGGGGCAGCCCCAGCATTTT. Residues: CASGGTGGQPQHF.

The CDR3 sequence: CASSTEYTEAFF. The CDR3 nucleotides read TGTGCCAGCAGTACAGAATACACTGAAGCTTTCTTT. V and J are TRBV6-1 and TRBJ1-1; D is ambiguous. The CDR3 extends over 12 amino acids. V was shortened by 5 bases and J by 3 bases, with 7 bases between the two germline ends. CDR1 and CDR2 from the germline V gene are MNHNS and SASEGT.

The chain combines TRBV5-1 with TRBJ2-5, with 9 bases aligning to TRBD1. This CDR3 has 14 residues. V gave up 7 bases and J gave up 2 bases; unmatched junction bases: 6. CDR1 and CDR2 (germline): SGHRS, YFSETQ. The CDR3 loop is CASFSGTGQETQYF. CDR3 nucleotide sequence: TGCGCCAGCTTCTCCGGGACAGGGCAAGAGACCCAGTACTTC.

The J gene is TRBJ1-6, the V gene TRBV6-2 or TRBV6-3; D unclear. This CDR3 has 16 amino acids. The germline V and J ends were trimmed by 5 bases and 6 bases, with 17 bases remaining between them. CDR1 is MNHEY, CDR2 SVGEGT, per germline. The CDR3 coding sequence is TGTGCCAGCAGTCTATCCGGGCCGAACGGTAATTCACCCCTCCACTTT. It specifies CASSLSGPNGNSPLHF.

This clonotype was observed once. The germline gene is not matched at one end of the junction; a read error may be the cause. The J gene is TRBJ1-1, the V gene TRBV6-1; TRBD1 matches 8 bases. Germline lookup yields CDR1 MNHNS and CDR2 SASEGT. The length of the CDR3 is 14 residues. Here the CDR3 DNA reads TGTGCCAGCAGCCCCTGGACAGGGCTCACTGAAGCCTTCTTT. Encoded protein: CASSPWTGLTEAFF.

This chain links TRBV6-4 with TRBJ2-2; D is possibly TRBD2 (5 bases). This CDR3 spans 14 amino acids. The germline CDR1 and CDR2 sequences are MRHNA and SNTAGT. V lost 3 bases to trimming and J lost 3 bases, with 8 bases between them. The CDR3 reads CASSDAGDTGELFF. The CDR3 DNA reads TGTGCCAGCAGTGATGCGGGCGACACCGGGGAGCTGTTTTTT.

This clonotype was counted many times. V gene TRBV7-9 combines with J gene TRBJ2-7, with D uncertain. V was shortened by 0 bases and J by 3 bases, with 3 bases between the two germline ends. CDR1 is SEHNR and CDR2 is FQNEAQ in the germline V gene (reference sequence). This CDR3 has 12 amino acids. CDR3 region: CASSLAIYEQYF. Here the CDR3 DNA reads TGTGCCAGCAGCTTAGCGATCTACGAGCAGTACTTC.

This clonotype turned up a few times. It may be a read error: a sequence one base away is much more abundant. The chain couples TRBV28 to TRBJ2-1, with 10 bases fitting TRBD1. Germline loops: CDR1 MDHEN, CDR2 SYDVKM. The CDR3 is made up of 13 amino acids. Trimming cost V 4 bases and J 10 bases; bases outside gene matches: 4. In nucleotides, the CDR3 is TGTGCCAGCAGTTCAGGACAGGGGGACGAGCAGTTCTTC. Encoded protein: CASSSGQGDEQFF. The whole variable domain, remainder taken from reference TRBV28 and TRBJ2-1, is DVKVTQSSRYLVKRTGEKVFLECVQDMDHENMFWYRQDPGLGLRLIYFSYDVKMKEKGDIPEGYSVSREKKERFSLILESASTNQTSMYLCASSSGQGDEQFFGPGTRLTVL.

This clonotype has ten or more counts. The V gene is TRBV6-1, the J gene TRBJ2-7; 7 bases are shared with TRBD2. The junction had 7 bases not matched to a gene; V was cut back by 6 bases and J by 2 bases. Germline loops: CDR1 MNHNS, CDR2 SASEGT. This CDR3 region has 14 residues. The CDR3 bases are TGTGCCAGCAGGGGTAGCGGGTTCACCTACGAGCAGTACTTC. Protein sequence: CASRGSGFTYEQYF.

The J gene is TRBJ2-7, the V gene TRBV5-5, with 9 bases fitting TRBD2. This CDR3 has 15 amino acids. The V segment lost 5 bases and the J segment 5 bases; nucleotides outside the gene matches: 11. Germline CDR1 is SGHKS and CDR2 is YYEKEE (reference sequence). The CDR3 is CASSYAGGGKNEQYF. The CDR3 region has the DNA TGTGCCAGCAGTTATGCGGGGGGGGGCAAGAACGAGCAGTACTTC. Drawing the rest from reference TRBV5-5 and TRBJ2-7, the complete variable domain is DAGVTQSPTHLIKTRGQQVTLRCSPISGHKSVSWYQQVLGQGPQFIFQYYEKEERGRGNFPDRFSARQFPNYSSELNVNALLLGDSALYLCASSYAGGGKNEQYFGPGTRLTVT.

The chain joins TRBV2 to TRBJ2-1, with unresolved D. The CDR3 has 12 residues. The V and J ends lost 1 base and 5 bases respectively, with 3 bases between them. In germline, CDR1 is SNHLY, CDR2 FYNNEI. The CDR3, as DNA: TGTGCCAGCAGTGAAGGAAACAATGAGCAGTTCTTC. Translation: CASSEGNNEQFF.

The J gene is TRBJ1-1, the V gene TRBV28; TRBD1 aligns across 7 bases. The CDR3 totals 13 residues. The germline gives CDR1 MDHEN, CDR2 SYDVKM. The V and J ends lost 4 bases and 8 bases, in that order; junction bases with no gene match: 7. The CDR3 bases are TGTGCCAGCAGTTCCACGGGACAGCTGGAAGCTTTCTTT. It is translated as CASSSTGQLEAFF.

The sample holds many counts of this clonotype. The genes are TRBV24-1 and TRBJ2-3; D is perhaps TRBD1 (5 bases). The germline gives CDR1 KGHDR, CDR2 SFDVKD. The CDR3 totals 14 residues. Between the trimmed V and J ends, which lost 4 bases and 5 bases, there was a span of 12 bases. CDR3 coding DNA: TGTGCCACCAGTGACCCTAAAGGACAAGATACGCAGTATTTT. Its translation is CATSDPKGQDTQYF.

The V and J genes are TRBV19 and TRBJ1-5, with TRBD1 identical over 7 bases. The CDR3 loop spans 15 amino acids. The trim removed 5 bases at V and 2 bases at J, leaving 6 bases unmatched. Germline V gives CDR1 LNHDA, CDR2 SQIVND (reference sequence). CDR3 coding DNA: TGTGCCAGTAGTCCCGATGACAGGGGCAATCAGCCCCAGCATTTT. It is translated as CASSPDDRGNQPQHF.

The chain carries TRBV6-1 and TRBJ2-7; D possibly uses TRBD1 or TRBD2 (7 bases each). The V gene's germline CDR1 is MNHNS and CDR2 SASEGT. V was cut by 10 bases and J by 2 bases, with 15 bases left in between. This CDR3 contains 13 residues. The CDR3 region is CATGGAGAYEQYF. The CDR3 DNA follows: TGTGCCACAGGGGGGGCAGGGGCCTACGAGCAGTACTTC.

The table lists this clonotype with a few counts. The chain employs TRBV2 and TRBJ1-4; 7 positions agree with TRBD1. CDR3 length equals 15 residues. The germline gives CDR1 SNHLY, CDR2 FYNNEI. The ends lost 6 bases at V and 8 bases at J; junction bases unmatched: 12. CDR3 residues: CASSRDSGGSEKLFF. Here the CDR3 DNA reads TGTGCCAGCAGCAGAGACTCAGGGGGGTCCGAAAAACTGTTTTTT.

This clonotype was seen at least ten times. The rearrangement links TRBV20-1 to TRBJ1-1; TRBD1 matches 7 bases. CDR1 is DFQATT and CDR2 is SNEGSKA in the germline V gene (reference sequence). This CDR3 has 14 amino acids. V was pared by 0 bases and J by 5 bases, with 6 bases of the junction left unmatched. In nucleotides, the CDR3 is TGCAGTGCTAGAGACCGAGGGGGCTTAACTGAAGCTTTCTTT. Protein: CSARDRGGLTEAFF.

V and J are TRBV6-1 and TRBJ1-4; D perhaps matches TRBD1 (5 bases). The germline gives CDR1 MNHNS, CDR2 SASEGT. The germline V and J ends were trimmed by 6 bases and 8 bases, with 22 bases remaining between them. This CDR3 spans 16 amino acids. The CDR3 sequence is CASSRNRQSLGEKLFF. The CDR3 nucleotides are TGTGCCAGCAGCCGTAACCGACAGTCCCTGGGGGAAAAACTGTTTTTT.

This clonotype was counted many times. The chain links TRBV20-1 to TRBJ1-5; D unresolved. Deletions cut 2 bases from V and 4 bases from J, with 6 bases between. Per the germline V gene, CDR1 is DFQATT and CDR2 is SNEGSKA (reference sequence). CDR3 length equals 12 residues. The CDR3 nucleotides read TGCAGTGCTAGACGGGGAAATCAGCCCCAGCATTTT. Its protein is CSARRGNQPQHF.

V gene TRBV7-3 combines with J gene TRBJ2-3; 12 nucleotides match TRBD1. Trimming removed 5 bases from V and 2 bases from J; junction bases left unmatched: 14. CDR1 and CDR2 from the germline V gene are SGHTA and FQGTGA. The CDR3 sequence is 19 residues long. In DNA form, the CDR3 reads TGTGCCAGCAGCCACCTTGGGACAGGGGGCCCCGGGATCACAGATACGCAGTATTTT. Amino acids: CASSHLGTGGPGITDTQYF.

In its sample, this clonotype was seen a few times. This chain uses TRBV5-6 with TRBJ2-6; 7 bases match TRBD1. This CDR3 is 15 amino acids long. V lost 5 bases, J lost 0 bases, and 2 bases stayed unmatched. Germline CDR1 reads SGHDT; CDR2 reads YYEEEE. This CDR3 is CASRTGFSGANVLTF. CDR3 coding DNA: TGTGCCAGCAGGACAGGGTTCTCTGGGGCCAACGTCCTGACTTTC.

This clonotype was detected ten times or more. The chain has TRBV6-1 and TRBJ1-5; D might be TRBD1 (5 bases). In germline, CDR1 is MNHNS, CDR2 SASEGT. The CDR3 contains 13 residues. Between the trimmed V and J ends, which lost 8 bases and 5 bases, there was a span of 13 bases. CDR3: CASRGAHDQPQHF. For the CDR3, the DNA is TGTGCCAGCCGAGGGGCGCATGATCAGCCCCAGCATTTT.

This clonotype was observed many times. The chain joins TRBV27 to TRBJ1-5; D perhaps matches TRBD1 (6 bases). The CDR3 consists of 15 residues. V lost 4 bases and J 2 bases, leaving 12 bases between the germline ends. Germline V CDR1 and CDR2: MNHEY, SMNVEV (reference sequence). The chain's CDR3 is CASSSVGGGNQPQHF. DNA for the CDR3: TGTGCCAGCAGTTCTGTCGGGGGCGGCAATCAGCCCCAGCATTTT.

In this sample, this clonotype turned up a few times. This chain uses TRBV11-1 with TRBJ2-1; the match to TRBD1 covers 9 bases. The V segment lost 4 bases and the J segment 6 bases; nucleotides outside the gene matches: 10. This CDR3 is 16 amino acids long. Germline V gene lookup returns CDR1 SGHAT and CDR2 FQDESV (reference sequence). CDR3 in amino acids: CASSSPGTGTRNEQFF. The CDR3 bases are TGTGCCAGCAGCTCGCCCGGGACAGGGACTCGCAATGAGCAGTTCTTC.

This clonotype was observed many times. The rearrangement links TRBV7-2 to TRBJ1-3; 9 bases align to TRBD1. Trimming took 3 bases from V and 2 from J; bases not matched to a gene: 2. The CDR3 runs 15 residues. Germline CDR1 is SGHTA and CDR2 is FQGNSA. CDR3 nucleotide sequence: TGTGCCAGCAGCTTCAACAGGGGGCCTGGAAACACCATATATTTT. This codes for CASSFNRGPGNTIYF.

There are many counts of this clonotype. This chain links TRBV20-1 with TRBJ2-4; 8 nucleotides match TRBD1. The V gene's germline CDR1 is DFQATT and CDR2 SNEGSKA (reference sequence). This CDR3 has 15 residues. After removal of 6 bases from V and 9 bases from J, the junction contained 16 bases not matched to a gene. The CDR3 loop reads CSAQPATDRGVIQYF. In nucleotides, the CDR3 is TGCAGTGCCCAACCAGCTACCGACAGGGGAGTCATTCAGTACTTC.